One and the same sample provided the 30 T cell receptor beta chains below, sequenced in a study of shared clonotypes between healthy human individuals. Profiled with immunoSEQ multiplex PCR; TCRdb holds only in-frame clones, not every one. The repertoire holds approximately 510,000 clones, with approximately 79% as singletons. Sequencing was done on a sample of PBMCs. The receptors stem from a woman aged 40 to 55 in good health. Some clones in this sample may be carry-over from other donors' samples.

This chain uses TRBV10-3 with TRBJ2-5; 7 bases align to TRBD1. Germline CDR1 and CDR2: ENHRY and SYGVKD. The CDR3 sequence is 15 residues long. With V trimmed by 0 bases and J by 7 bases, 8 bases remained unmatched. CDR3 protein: CAISESQGVRGTQYF. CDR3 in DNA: TGTGCCATCAGTGAGTCCCAGGGGGTGCGTGGGACCCAGTACTTC.

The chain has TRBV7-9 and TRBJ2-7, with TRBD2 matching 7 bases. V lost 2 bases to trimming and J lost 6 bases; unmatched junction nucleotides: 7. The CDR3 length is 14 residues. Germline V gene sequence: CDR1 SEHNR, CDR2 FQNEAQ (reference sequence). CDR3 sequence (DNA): TGTGCCAGCAGCTTAACTAGCGCCTTACCCGAGCAGTACTTC. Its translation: CASSLTSALPEQYF. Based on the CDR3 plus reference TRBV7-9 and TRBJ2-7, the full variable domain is DTGVSQNPRHKITKRGQNVTFRCDPISEHNRLYWYRQTLGQGPEFLTYFQNEAQLEKSRLLSDRFSAERPKGSFSTLEIQRTEQGDSAMYLCASSLTSALPEQYFGPGTRLTVT.

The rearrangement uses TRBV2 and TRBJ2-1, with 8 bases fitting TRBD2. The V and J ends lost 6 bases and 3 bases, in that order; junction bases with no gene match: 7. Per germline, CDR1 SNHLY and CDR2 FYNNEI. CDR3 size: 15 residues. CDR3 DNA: TGTGCCAGCAGGGGAACTAGCGGCTACTACAATGAGCAGTTCTTC. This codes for CASRGTSGYYNEQFF.

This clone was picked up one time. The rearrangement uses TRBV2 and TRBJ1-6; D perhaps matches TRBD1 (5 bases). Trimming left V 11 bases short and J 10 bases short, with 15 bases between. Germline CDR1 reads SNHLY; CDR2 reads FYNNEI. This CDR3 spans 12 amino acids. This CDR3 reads CAGRLGVSPLHF. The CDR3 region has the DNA TGTGCCGGACGACTGGGGGTCTCACCCCTCCACTTT.

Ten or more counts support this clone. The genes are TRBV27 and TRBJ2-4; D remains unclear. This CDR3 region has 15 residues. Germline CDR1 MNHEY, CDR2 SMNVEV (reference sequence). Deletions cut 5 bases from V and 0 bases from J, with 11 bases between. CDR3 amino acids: CASSRLNEAKNIQYF. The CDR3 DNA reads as TGTGCCAGCAGTAGATTGAACGAAGCCAAAAACATTCAGTACTTC.

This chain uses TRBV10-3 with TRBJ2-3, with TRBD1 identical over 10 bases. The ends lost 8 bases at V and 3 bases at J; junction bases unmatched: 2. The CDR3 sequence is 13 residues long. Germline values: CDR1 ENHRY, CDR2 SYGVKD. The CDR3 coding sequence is TGTGCCATCGGGGGACAGGGGACAGATACGCAGTATTTT. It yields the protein CAIGGQGTDTQYF.

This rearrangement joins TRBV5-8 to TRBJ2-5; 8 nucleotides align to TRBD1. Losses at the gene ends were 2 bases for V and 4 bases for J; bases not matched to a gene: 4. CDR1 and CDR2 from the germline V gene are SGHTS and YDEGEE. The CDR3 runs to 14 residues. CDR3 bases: TGTGCCAGCAGCTTTCAGGGGGCCGGAGAGACCCAGTACTTC. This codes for CASSFQGAGETQYF.

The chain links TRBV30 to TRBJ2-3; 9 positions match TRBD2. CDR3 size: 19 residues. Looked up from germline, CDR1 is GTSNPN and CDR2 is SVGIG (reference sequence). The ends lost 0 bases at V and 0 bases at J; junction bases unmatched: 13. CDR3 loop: CAWSVLGYLAGTSTDTQYF. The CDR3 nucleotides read TGTGCCTGGAGTGTACTGGGGTATCTAGCGGGAACTAGCACAGATACGCAGTATTTT.

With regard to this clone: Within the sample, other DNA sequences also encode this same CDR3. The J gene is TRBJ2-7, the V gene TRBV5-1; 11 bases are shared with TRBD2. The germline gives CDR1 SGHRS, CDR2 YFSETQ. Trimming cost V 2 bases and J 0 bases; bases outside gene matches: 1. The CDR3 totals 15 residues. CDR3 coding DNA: TGCGCCAGCAGCTTTGGGACTAGCGGCTCCTACGAGCAGTACTTC. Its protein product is CASSFGTSGSYEQYF.

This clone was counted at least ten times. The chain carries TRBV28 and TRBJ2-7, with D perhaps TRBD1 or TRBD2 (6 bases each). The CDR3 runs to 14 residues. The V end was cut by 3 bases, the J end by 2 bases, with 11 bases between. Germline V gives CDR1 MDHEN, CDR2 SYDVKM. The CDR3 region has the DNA TGTGCCAGCAGTTTGGGGGGCTGGACCTACGAGCAGTACTTC. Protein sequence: CASSLGGWTYEQYF.

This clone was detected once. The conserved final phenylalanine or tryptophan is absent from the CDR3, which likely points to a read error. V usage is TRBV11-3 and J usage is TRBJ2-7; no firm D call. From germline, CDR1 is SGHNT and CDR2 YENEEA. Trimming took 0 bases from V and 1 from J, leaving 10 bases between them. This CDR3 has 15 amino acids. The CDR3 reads CASSLDETRSYEQYL. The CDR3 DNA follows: TGTGCCAGCAGCTTAGATGAGACAAGATCCTACGAGCAGTACCTC.

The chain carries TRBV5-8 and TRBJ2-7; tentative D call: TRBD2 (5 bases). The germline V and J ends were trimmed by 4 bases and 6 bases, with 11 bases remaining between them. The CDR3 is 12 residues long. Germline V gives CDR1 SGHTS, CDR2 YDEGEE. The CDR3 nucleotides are TGTGCCAGCAGCACCCCGAGGGTCGAGCAGTACTTC. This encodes CASSTPRVEQYF.

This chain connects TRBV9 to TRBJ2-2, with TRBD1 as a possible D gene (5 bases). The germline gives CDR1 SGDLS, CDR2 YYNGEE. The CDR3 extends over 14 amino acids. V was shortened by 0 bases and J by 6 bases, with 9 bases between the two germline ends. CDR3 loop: CASSVAGIPGELFF. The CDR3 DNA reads TGTGCCAGCAGCGTAGCAGGGATCCCCGGGGAGCTGTTTTTT. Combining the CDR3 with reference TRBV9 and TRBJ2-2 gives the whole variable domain DSGVTQTPKHLITATGQRVTLRCSPRSGDLSVYWYQQSLDQGLQFLIQYYNGEERAKGNILERFSAQQFPDLHSELNLSSLELGDSALYFCASSVAGIPGELFFGEGSRLTVL.

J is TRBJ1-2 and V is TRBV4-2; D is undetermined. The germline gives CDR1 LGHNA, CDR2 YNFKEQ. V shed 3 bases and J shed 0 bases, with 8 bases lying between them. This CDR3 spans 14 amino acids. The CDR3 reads CASSQSVANYGYTF. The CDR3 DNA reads TGTGCCAGCAGCCAGTCCGTAGCTAACTATGGCTACACCTTC.

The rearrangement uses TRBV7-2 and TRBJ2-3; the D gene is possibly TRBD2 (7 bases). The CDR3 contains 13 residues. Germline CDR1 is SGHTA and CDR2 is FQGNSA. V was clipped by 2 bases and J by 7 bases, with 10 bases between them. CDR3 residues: CASSLRRGHTQYF. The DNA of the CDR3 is TGTGCCAGCAGCTTAAGGCGGGGGCATACGCAGTATTTT.

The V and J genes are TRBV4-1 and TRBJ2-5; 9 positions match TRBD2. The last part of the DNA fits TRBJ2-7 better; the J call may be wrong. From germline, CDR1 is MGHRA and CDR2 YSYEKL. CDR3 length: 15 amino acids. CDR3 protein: CASSPRGSGSYEQYF. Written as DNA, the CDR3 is TGCGCCAGCAGCCCAAGGGGTAGCGGGAGTTACGAGCAGTACTTC.

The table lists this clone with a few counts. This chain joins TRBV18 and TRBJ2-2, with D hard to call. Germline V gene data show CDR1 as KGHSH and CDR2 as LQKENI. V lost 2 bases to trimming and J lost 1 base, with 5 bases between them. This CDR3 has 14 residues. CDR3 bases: TGTGCCAGCTCACCATTACAGAACACCGGGGAGCTGTTTTTT. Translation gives CASSPLQNTGELFF.

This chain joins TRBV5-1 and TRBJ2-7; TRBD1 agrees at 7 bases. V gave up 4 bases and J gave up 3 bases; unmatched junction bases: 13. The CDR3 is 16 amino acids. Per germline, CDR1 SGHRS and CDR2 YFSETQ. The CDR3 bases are TGCGCCAGCAGCCAAAAGCTTCGGACAGGAGACTACGAGCAGTACTTC. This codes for CASSQKLRTGDYEQYF.

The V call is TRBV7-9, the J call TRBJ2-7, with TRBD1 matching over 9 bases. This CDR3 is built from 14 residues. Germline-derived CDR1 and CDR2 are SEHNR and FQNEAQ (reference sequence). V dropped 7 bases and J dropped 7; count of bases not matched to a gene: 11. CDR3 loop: CASTSIQGAGEQYF. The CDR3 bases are TGTGCCAGCACCTCCATACAGGGGGCGGGGGAGCAGTACTTC. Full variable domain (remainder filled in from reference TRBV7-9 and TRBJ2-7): DTGVSQNPRHKITKRGQNVTFRCDPISEHNRLYWYRQTLGQGPEFLTYFQNEAQLEKSRLLSDRFSAERPKGSFSTLEIQRTEQGDSAMYLCASTSIQGAGEQYFGPGTRLTVT.

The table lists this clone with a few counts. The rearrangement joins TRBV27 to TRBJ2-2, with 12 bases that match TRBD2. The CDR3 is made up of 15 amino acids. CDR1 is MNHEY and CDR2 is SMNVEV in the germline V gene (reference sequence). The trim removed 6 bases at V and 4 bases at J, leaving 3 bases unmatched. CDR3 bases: TGTGCCAGCAGGGGACTAGCGGGCTCCACCGGGGAGCTGTTTTTT. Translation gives CASRGLAGSTGELFF.

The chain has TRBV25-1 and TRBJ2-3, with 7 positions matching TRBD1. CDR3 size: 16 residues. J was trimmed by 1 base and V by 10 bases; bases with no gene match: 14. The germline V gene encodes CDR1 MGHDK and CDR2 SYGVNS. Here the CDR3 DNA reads TGTGCCACTCAACTTACAACCGGACAGGGCACAGATACGCAGTATTTT. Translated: CATQLTTGQGTDTQYF.

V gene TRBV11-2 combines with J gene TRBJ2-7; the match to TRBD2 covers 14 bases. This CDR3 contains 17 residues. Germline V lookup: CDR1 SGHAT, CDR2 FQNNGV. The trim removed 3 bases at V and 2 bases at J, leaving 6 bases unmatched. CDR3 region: CASSFGTSGSGTYEQYF. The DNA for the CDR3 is TGTGCCAGCAGCTTCGGGACTAGCGGGAGTGGGACCTACGAGCAGTACTTC. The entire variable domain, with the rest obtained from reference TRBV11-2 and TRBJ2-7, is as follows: EAGVAQSPRYKIIEKRQSVAFWCNPISGHATLYWYQQILGQGPKLLIQFQNNGVVDDSQLPKDRFSAERLKGVDSTLKIQPAKLEDSAVYLCASSFGTSGSGTYEQYFGPGTRLTVT.

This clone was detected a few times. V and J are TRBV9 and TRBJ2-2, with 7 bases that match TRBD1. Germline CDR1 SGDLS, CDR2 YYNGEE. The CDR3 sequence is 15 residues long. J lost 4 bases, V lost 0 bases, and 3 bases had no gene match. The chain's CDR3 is CASSVGGQFTGELFF. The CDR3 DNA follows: TGTGCCAGCAGCGTAGGGGGACAGTTCACCGGGGAGCTGTTTTTT.

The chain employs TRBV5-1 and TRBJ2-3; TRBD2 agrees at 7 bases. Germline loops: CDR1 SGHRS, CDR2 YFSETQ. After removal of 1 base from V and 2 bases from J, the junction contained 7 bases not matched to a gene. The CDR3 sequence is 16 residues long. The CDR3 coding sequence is TGCGCCAGCAGCTTGCGGCCGGGAGGAGACACAGATACGCAGTATTTT. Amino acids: CASSLRPGGDTDTQYF.

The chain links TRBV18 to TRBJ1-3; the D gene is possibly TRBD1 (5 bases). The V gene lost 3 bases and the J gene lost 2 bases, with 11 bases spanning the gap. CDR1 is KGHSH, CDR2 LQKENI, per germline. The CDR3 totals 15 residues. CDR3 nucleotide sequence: TGTGCCAGCTCACCGTCAGGGTACCCTGGAAACACCATATATTTT. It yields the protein CASSPSGYPGNTIYF.

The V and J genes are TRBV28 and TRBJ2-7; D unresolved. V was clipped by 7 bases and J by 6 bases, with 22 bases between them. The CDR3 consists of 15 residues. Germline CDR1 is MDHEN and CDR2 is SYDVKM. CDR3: CASTDVAADAAEQYF. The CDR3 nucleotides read TGTGCCAGCACCGACGTGGCGGCAGATGCGGCCGAGCAGTACTTC.

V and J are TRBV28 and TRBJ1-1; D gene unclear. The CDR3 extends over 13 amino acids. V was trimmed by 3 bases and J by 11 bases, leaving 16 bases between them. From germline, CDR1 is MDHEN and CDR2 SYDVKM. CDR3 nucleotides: TGTGCCAGCAGTTTTGAGGCGGCTGAGGTGGCTTTCTTT. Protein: CASSFEAAEVAFF.

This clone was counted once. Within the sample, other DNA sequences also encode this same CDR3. This CDR3 reads CASSLTLSGNTIYF. The CDR3 DNA sequence: TGTGCCAGCAGTTTGACCCTCTCTGGAAACACCATATATTTT. The V and J genes are TRBV28 and TRBJ1-3, with no clear D. V was clipped by 3 bases and J by 0 bases, with 6 bases between them. This CDR3 comprises 14 residues. The germline gives CDR1 MDHEN, CDR2 SYDVKM.

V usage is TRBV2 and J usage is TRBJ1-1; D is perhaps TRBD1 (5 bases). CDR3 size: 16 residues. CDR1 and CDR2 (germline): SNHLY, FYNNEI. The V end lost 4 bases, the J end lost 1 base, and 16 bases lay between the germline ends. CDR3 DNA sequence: TGTGCCAGCAGTGGTGGGGGAGGGGTGACGAACACTGAAGCTTTCTTT. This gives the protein CASSGGGGVTNTEAFF. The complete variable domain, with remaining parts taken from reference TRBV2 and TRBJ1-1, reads EPEVTQTPSHQVTQMGQEVILRCVPISNHLYFYWYRQILGQKVEFLVSFYNNEISEKSEIFDDQFSVERPDGSNFTLKIRSTKLEDSAMYFCASSGGGGVTNTEAFFGQGTRLTVV.

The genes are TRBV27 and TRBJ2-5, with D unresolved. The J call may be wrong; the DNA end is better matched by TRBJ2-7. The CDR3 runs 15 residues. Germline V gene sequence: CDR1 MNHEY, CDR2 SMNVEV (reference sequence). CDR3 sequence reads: CASSPQDGLSYEQYF. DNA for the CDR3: TGTGCCAGCAGTCCCCAGGACGGTCTGTCCTACGAGCAGTACTTC.